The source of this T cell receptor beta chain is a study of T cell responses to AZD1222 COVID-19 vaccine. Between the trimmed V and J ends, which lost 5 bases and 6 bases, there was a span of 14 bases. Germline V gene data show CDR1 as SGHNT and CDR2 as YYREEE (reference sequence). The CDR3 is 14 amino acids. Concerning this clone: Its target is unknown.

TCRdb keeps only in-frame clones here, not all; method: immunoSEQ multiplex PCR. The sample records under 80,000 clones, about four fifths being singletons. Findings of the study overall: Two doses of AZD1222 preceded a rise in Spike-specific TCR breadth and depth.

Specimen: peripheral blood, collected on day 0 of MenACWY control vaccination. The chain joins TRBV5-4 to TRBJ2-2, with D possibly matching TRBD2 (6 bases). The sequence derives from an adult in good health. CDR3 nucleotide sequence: TGTGCCAGCAGTACTTCCGGGGGTCCCGGGGAGCTGTTTTTT. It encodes CASSTSGGPGELFF.